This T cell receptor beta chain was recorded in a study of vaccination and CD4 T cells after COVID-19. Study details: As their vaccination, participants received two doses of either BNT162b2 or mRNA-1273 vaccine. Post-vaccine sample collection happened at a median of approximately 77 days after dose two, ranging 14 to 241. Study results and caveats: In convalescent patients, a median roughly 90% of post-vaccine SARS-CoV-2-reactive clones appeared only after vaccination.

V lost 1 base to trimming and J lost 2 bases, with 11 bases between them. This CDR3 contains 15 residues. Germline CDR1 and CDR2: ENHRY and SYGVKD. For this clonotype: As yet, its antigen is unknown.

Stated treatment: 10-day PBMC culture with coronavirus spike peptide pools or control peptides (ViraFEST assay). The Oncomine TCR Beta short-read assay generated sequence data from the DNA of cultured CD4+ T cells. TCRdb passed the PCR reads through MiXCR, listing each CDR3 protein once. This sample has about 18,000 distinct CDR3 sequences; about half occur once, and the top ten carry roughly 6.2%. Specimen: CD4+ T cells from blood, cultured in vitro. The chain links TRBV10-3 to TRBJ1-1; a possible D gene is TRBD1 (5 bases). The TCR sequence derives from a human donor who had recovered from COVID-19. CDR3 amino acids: CAISEWGQGNTEAFF. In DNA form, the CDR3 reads TGTGCCATCAGTGAGTGGGGCCAGGGAAACACTGAAGCTTTCTTT.